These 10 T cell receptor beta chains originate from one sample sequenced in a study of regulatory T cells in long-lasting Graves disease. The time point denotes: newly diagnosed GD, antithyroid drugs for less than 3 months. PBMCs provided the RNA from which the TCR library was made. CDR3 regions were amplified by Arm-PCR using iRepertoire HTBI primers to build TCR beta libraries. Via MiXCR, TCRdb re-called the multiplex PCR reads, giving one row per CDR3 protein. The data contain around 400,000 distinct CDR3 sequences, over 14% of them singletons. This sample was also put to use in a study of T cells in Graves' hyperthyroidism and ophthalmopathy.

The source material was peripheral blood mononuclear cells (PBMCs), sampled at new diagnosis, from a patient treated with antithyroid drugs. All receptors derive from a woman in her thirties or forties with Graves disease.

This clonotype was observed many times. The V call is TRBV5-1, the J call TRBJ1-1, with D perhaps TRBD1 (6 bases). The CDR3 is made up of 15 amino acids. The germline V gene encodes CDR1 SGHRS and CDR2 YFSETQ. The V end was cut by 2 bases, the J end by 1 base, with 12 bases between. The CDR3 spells CASSFGYRENTEAFF. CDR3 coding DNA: TGCGCCAGCAGCTTTGGTTACAGGGAGAACACTGAAGCTTTCTTT.

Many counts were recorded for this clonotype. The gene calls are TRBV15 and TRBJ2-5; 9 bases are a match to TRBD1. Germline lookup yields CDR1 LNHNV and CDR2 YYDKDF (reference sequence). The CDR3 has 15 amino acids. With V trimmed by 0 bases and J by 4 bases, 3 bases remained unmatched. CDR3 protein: CATSRDRTGVETQYF. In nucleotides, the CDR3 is TGTGCCACCAGCAGAGATCGGACAGGGGTAGAGACCCAGTACTTC.

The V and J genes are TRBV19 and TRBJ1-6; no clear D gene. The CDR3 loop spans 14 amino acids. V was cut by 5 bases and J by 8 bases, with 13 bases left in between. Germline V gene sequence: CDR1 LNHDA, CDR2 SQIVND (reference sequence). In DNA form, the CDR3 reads TGTGCCAGTAGTGCCGGAAGGCGAGATTCACCCCTCCACTTT. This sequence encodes CASSAGRRDSPLHF.

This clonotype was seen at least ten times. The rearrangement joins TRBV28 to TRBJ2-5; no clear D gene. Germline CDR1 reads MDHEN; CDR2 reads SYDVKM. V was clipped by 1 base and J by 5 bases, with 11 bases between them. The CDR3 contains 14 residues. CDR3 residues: CASSLYGEGETQYF. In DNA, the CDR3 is TGTGCCAGCAGTTTATATGGGGAAGGCGAGACCCAGTACTTC.

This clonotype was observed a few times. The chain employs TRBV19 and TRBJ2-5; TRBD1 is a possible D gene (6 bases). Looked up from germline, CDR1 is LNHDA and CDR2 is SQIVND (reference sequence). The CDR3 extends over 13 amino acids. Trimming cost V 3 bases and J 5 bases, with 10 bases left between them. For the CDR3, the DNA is TGTGCCAGTAGTATGGGGGCGGCGGAGACCCAGTACTTC. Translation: CASSMGAAETQYF. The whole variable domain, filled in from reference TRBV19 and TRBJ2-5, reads DGGITQSPKYLFRKEGQNVTLSCEQNLNHDAMYWYRQDPGQGLRLIYYSQIVNDFQKGDIAEGYSVSREKKESFPLTVTSAQKNPTAFYLCASSMGAAETQYFGPGTRLLVL.

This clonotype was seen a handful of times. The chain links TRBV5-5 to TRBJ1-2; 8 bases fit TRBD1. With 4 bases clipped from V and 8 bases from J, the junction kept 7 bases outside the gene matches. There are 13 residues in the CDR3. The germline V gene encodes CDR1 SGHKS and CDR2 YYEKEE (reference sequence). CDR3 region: CASSPDREDGYTF. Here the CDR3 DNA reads TGTGCCAGCAGCCCGGACAGGGAAGACGGCTACACCTTC.

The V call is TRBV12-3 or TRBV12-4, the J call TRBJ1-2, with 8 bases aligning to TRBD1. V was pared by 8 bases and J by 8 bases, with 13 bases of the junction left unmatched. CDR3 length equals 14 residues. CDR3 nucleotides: TGTGCCAGCGTACCGGGACAGGCTAGTTCGGGCTACACCTTC. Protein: CASVPGQASSGYTF.

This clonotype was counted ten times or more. CDR3: CASSYSTDRYEQYF. CDR3 DNA: TGTGCCAGCAGTTACAGCACAGACCGCTACGAGCAGTACTTC. The chain employs TRBV6-5 and TRBJ2-7; D not certain. Germline loops: CDR1 MNHEY, CDR2 SVGAGI. This CDR3 is 14 amino acids long. V was trimmed by 2 bases and J by 3 bases, leaving 11 bases between them.

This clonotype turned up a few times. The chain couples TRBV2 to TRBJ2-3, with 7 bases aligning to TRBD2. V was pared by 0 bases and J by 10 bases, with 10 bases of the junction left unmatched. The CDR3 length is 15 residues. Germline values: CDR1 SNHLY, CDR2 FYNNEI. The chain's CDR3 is CASSEAEQLAYAQYF. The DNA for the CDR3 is TGTGCCAGCAGTGAAGCGGAACAACTAGCGTATGCGCAGTATTTT. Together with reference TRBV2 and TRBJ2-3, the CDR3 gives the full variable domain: EPEVTQTPSHQVTQMGQEVILRCVPISNHLYFYWYRQILGQKVEFLVSFYNNEISEKSEIFDDQFSVERPDGSNFTLKIRSTKLEDSAMYFCASSEAEQLAYAQYFGPGTRLTVL.

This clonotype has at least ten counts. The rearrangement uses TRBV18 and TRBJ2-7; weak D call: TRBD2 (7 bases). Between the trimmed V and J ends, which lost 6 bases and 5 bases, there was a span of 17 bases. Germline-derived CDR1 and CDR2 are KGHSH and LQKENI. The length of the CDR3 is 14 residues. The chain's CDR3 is CASSAEGGADEQYF. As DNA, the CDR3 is TGTGCCAGCTCGGCGGAGGGGGGGGCGGACGAGCAGTACTTC.